This TCR beta chain comes out of a study of OX40 agonist ivuxolimab in advanced cancers. On the study more broadly: Among those treated, three patients had partial responses, one with hepatocellular carcinoma and two with cutaneous melanoma.

Some clones are missing from TCRdb's copy, which holds only in-frame ones; the method was immunoSEQ multiplex PCR. The sample holds 45,000 to 65,000 clones; 80% to 90% are singletons and the top ten take around 9.9%. This CDR3 has 14 residues. Between the trimmed V and J ends, which lost 6 bases and 3 bases, there was a span of 14 bases. Germline CDR1 reads SNHLY; CDR2 reads FYNNEI. The receptor comes from an adult with an advanced solid tumor such as melanoma, head and neck, liver or kidney cancer. The chain has TRBV2 and TRBJ1-1; tentative D call: TRBD1 (6 bases). Sequencing used CD4+ or CD8+ T cells sorted from blood, obtained in a trial of the OX40 agonist ivuxolimab. CDR3 region: CASRANRVHTEAFF. The CDR3 DNA reads TGTGCCAGCAGAGCAAACAGGGTGCACACTGAAGCTTTCTTT.